The T cell receptor (beta chain) described here comes from a study of T-cell memory formation after mild COVID-19. Study-level points and caveats: Contracting CD4+ clones lay largely in CM and EM, with CD8+ ones residing in EMRA. Specificity for SARS-CoV-2 was not confirmed among the second-wave clones peaking on day 37. Clones contracting day 15 to 85 were balanced CD4/CD8; later expanders leaned CD4+.

TCRdb reanalysed the 5' RACE reads using MiXCR and keeps one entry per CDR3 protein. The profile shows about 390,000 distinct CDR3 sequences, approximately 15% of them singletons. Trimming removed 2 bases from V and 2 bases from J, with 8 bases in between. Germline CDR1 and CDR2: SGHRS and YFSETQ. CDR3 length: 13 amino acids. For this clonotype: The target antigen is unknown.

The chain couples TRBV5-1 to TRBJ2-7; no firm D call. This receptor was obtained from a man between 18 and 35 years old who had mild COVID-19 (a few samples of this study predate the infection). Cell type and time point are not known. The sequencing input was PBMCs or a T cell subset sorted from them (not recorded which). Here the CDR3 reads CASSFRTTYEQYF. The CDR3 nucleotides are TGCGCCAGCAGCTTCCGCACTACCTACGAGCAGTACTTC.